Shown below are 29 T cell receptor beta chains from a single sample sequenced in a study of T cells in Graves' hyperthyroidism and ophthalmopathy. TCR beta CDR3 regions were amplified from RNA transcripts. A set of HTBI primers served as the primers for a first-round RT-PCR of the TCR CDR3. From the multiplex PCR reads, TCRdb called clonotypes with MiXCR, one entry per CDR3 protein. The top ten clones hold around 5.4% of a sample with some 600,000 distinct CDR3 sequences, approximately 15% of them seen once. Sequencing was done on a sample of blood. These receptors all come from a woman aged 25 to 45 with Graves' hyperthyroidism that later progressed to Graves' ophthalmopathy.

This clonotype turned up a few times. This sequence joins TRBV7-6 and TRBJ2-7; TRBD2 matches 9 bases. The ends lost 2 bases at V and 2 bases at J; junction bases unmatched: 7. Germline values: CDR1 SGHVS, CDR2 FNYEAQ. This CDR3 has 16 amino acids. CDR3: CASSLSQREVPYEQYF. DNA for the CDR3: TGTGCCAGCAGCTTATCCCAGCGGGAGGTCCCCTACGAGCAGTACTTC.

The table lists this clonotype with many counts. The CDR3 here is CASSFRQGRNEKLFF. CDR3 DNA sequence: TGTGCCAGCAGCTTCCGACAGGGGAGAAATGAAAAACTGTTTTTT. The V gene is TRBV7-6, the J gene TRBJ1-4, with TRBD1 matching over 8 bases. With V trimmed by 3 bases and J by 5 bases, 5 bases remained unmatched. Germline V lookup: CDR1 SGHVS, CDR2 FNYEAQ. The CDR3 is made up of 15 amino acids.

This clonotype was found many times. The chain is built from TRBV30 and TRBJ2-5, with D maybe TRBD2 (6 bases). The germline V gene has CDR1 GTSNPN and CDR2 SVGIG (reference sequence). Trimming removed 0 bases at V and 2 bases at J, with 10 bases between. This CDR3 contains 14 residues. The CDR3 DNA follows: TGTGCCTGGAGTGTCCGGGGACTGCAAGAGACCCAGTACTTC. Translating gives CAWSVRGLQETQYF.

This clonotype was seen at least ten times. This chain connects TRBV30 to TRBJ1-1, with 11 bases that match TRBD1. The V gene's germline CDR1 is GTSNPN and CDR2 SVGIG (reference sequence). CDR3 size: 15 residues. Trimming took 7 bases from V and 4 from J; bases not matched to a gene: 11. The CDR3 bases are TGTGCCTCTTCCGGGACAGGGGGAGGAGGCACTGAAGCTTTCTTT. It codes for CASSGTGGGGTEAFF. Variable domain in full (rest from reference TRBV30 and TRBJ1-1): SQTIHQWPATLVQPVGSPLSLECTVEGTSNPNLYWYRQAAGRGLQLLFYSVGIGQISSEVPQNLSASRPQDRQFILSSKKLLLSDSGFYLCASSGTGGGGTEAFFGQGTRLTVV.

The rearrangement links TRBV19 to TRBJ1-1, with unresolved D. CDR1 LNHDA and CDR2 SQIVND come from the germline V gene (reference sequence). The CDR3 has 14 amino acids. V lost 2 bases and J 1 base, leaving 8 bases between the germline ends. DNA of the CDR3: TGTGCCAGTAGTATACAGGACGCGAACACTGAAGCTTTCTTT. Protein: CASSIQDANTEAFF.

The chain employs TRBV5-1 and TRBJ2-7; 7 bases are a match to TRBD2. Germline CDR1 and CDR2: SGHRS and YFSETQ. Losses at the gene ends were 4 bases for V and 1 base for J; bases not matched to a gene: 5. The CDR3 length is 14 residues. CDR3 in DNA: TGCGCCAGCAGCGAAACTAGCGCTTCCTACGAGCAGTACTTC. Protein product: CASSETSASYEQYF. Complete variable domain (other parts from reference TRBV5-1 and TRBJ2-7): KAGVTQTPRYLIKTRGQQVTLSCSPISGHRSVSWYQQTPGQGLQFLFEYFSETQRNKGNFPGRFSGRQFSNSRSEMNVSTLELGDSALYLCASSETSASYEQYFGPGTRLTVT.

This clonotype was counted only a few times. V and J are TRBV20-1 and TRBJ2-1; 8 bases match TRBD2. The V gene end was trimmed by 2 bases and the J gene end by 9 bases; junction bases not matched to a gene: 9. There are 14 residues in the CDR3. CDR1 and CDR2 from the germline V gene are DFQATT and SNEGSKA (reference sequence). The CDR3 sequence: CSARSSGSGGEQFF. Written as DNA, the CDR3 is TGCAGTGCTAGATCCAGCGGGAGCGGCGGTGAGCAGTTCTTC.

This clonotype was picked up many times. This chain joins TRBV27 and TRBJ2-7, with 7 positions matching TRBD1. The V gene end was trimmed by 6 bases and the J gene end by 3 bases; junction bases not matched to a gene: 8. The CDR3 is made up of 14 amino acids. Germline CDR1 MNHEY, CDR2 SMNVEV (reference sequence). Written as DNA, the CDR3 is TGTGCCAGCAGCCTACAGGGGACCGACTACGAGCAGTACTTC. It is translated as CASSLQGTDYEQYF.

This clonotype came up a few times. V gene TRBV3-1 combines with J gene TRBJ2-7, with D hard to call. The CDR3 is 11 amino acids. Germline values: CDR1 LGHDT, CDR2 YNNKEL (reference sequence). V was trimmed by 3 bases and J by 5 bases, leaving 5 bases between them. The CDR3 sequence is CASSHGHEQYF. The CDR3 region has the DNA TGTGCCAGCAGCCATGGACACGAGCAGTACTTC.

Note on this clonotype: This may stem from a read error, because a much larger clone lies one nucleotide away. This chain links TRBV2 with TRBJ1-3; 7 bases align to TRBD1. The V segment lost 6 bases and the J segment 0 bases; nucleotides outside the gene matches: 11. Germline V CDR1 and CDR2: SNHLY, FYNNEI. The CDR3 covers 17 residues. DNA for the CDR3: TGTGCCAGCAGCCTACCGGGACAGCACAACTCTGGAAACACCATATATTTT. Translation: CASSLPGQHNSGNTIYF.

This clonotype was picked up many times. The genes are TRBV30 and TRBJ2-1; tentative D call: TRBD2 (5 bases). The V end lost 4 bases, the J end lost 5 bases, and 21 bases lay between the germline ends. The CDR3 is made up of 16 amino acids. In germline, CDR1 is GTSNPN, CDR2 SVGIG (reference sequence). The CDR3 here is CAWTEARYPANNEQFF. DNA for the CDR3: TGTGCCTGGACGGAGGCGCGGTACCCAGCGAACAATGAGCAGTTCTTC.

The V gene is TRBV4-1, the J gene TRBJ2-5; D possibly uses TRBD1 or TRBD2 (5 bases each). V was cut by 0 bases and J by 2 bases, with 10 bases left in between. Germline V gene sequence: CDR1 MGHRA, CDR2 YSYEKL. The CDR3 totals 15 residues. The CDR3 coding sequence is TGCGCCAGCAGCCAAGATAGGGGACCACAAGAGACCCAGTACTTC. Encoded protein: CASSQDRGPQETQYF.

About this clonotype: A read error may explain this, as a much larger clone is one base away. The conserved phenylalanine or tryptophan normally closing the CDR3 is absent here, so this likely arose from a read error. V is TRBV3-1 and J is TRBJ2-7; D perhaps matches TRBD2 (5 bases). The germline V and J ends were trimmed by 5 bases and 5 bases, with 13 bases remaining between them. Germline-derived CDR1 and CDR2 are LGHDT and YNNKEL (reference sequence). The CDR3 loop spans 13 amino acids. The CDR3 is CASSVRSGDEQYS. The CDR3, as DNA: TGTGCCAGCAGCGTTAGAAGCGGAGACGAGCAGTACTCC.

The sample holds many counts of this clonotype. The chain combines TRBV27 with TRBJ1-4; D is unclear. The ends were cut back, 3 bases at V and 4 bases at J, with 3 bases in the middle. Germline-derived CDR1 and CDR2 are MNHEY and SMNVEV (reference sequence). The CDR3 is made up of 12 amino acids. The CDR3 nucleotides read TGTGCCAGCAGTTTTGGTAATGAAAAACTGTTTTTT. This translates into CASSFGNEKLFF.

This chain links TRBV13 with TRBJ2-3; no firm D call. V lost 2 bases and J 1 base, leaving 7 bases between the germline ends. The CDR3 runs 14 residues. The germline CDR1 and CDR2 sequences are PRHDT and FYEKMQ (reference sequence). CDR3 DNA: TGTGCCAGCAGCTTATCCCTGGGCACAGATACGCAGTATTTT. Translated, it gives CASSLSLGTDTQYF.

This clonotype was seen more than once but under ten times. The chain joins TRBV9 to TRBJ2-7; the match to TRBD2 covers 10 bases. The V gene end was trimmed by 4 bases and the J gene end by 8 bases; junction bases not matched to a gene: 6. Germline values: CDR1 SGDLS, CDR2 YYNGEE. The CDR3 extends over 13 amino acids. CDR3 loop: CASSPGTSAQQYF. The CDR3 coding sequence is TGTGCCAGCAGCCCCGGGACTAGCGCACAGCAGTACTTC.

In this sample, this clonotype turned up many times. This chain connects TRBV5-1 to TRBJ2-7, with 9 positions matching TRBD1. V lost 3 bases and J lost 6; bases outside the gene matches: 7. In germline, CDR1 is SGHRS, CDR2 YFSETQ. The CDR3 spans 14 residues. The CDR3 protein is CASSSRGQGGEQYF. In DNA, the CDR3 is TGCGCCAGCAGCTCGAGGGGACAGGGCGGCGAGCAGTACTTC. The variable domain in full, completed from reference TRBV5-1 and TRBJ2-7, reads KAGVTQTPRYLIKTRGQQVTLSCSPISGHRSVSWYQQTPGQGLQFLFEYFSETQRNKGNFPGRFSGRQFSNSRSEMNVSTLELGDSALYLCASSSRGQGGEQYFGPGTRLTVT.

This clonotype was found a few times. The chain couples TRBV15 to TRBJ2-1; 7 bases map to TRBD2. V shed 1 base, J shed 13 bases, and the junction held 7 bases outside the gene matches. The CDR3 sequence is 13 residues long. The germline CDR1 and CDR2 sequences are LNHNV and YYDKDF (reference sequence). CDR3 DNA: TGTGCCACCAGCAGAGGCCTAGCGGTGGTCCAGTTCTTC. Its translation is CATSRGLAVVQFF. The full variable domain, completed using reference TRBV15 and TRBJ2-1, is DAMVIQNPRYQVTQFGKPVTLSCSQTLNHNVMYWYQQKSSQAPKLLFHYYDKDFNNEADTPDNFQSRRPNTSFCFLDIRSPGLGDTAMYLCATSRGLAVVQFFGPGTRLTVL.

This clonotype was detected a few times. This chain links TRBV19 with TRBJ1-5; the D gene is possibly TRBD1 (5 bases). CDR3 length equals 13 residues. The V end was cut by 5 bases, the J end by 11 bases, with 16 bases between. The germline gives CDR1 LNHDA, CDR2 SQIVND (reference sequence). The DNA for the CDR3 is TGTGCCAGTAGTTCCATAGGGGTCGGGGCCCAGCATTTT. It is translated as CASSSIGVGAQHF.

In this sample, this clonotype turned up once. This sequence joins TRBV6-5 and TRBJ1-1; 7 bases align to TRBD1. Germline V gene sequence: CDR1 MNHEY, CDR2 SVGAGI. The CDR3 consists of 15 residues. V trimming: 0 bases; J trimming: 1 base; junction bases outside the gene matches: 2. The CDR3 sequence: CASSYSGDRNTEAFF. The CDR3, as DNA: TGTGCCAGCAGTTACTCGGGGGACAGGAACACTGAAGCTTTCTTT.

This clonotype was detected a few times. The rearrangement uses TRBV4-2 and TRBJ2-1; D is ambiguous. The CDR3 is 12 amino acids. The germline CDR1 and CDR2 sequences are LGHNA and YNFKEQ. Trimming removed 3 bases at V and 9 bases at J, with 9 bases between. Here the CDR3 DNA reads TGTGCCAGCAGCCAGGTAGATTCTGAGCAGTTCTTC. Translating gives CASSQVDSEQFF.

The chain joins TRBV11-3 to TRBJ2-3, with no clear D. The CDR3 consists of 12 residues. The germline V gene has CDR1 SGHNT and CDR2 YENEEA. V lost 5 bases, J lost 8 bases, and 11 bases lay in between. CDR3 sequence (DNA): TGTGCCAGCAGCCAAGGTCCCCGTACGCAGTATTTT. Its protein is CASSQGPRTQYF.

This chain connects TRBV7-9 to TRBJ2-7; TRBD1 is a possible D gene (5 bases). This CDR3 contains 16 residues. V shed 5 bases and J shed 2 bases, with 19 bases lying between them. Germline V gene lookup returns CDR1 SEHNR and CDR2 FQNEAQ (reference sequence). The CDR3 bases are TGTGCCAGCAGCGGCCCTGGCAGGGCCCTGACCTACGAGCAGTACTTC. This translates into CASSGPGRALTYEQYF.

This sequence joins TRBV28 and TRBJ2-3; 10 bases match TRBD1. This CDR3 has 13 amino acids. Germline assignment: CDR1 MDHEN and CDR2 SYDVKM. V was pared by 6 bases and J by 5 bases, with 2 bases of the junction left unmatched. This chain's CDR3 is CASRRDRGDTQYF. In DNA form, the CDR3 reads TGTGCCAGCAGGCGGGACAGGGGAGATACGCAGTATTTT. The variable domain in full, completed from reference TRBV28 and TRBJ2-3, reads DVKVTQSSRYLVKRTGEKVFLECVQDMDHENMFWYRQDPGLGLRLIYFSYDVKMKEKGDIPEGYSVSREKKERFSLILESASTNQTSMYLCASRRDRGDTQYFGPGTRLTVL.

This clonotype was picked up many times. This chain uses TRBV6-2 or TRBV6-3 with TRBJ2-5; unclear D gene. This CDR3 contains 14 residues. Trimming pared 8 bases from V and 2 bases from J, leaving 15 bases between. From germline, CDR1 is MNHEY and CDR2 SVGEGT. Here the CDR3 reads CASVFGRSQETQYF. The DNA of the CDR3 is TGTGCCAGCGTATTCGGCCGGAGTCAAGAGACCCAGTACTTC.

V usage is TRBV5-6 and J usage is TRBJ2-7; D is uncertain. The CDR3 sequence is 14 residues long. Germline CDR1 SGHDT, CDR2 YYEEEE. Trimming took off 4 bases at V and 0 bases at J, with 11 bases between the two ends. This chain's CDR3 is CASSAPASSYEQYF. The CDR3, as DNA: TGTGCCAGCAGCGCTCCAGCGAGCTCCTACGAGCAGTACTTC.

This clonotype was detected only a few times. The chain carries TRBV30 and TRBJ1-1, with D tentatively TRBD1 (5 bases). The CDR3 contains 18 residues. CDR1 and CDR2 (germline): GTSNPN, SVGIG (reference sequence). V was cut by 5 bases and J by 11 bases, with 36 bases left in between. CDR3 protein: CAWATFREWPGERIKAFF. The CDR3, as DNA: TGTGCCTGGGCGACATTCCGCGAATGGCCGGGGGAAAGGATTAAGGCTTTCTTT.

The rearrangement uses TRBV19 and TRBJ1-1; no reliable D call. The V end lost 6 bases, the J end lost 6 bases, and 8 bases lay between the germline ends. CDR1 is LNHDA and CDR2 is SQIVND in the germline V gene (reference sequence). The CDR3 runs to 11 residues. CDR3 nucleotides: TGTGCCAGTAGGGGGTACGCTGAAGCTTTCTTT. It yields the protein CASRGYAEAFF.

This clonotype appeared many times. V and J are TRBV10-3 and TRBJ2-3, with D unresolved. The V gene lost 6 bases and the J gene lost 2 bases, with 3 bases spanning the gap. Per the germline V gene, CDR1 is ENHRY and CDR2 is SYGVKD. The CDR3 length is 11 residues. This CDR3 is CAIRNTDTQYF. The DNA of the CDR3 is TGTGCCATCAGAAACACAGATACGCAGTATTTT.